The rows below give T cell receptor beta chains drawn from one sample of a study of shared clonotypes between healthy human individuals. The method was immunoSEQ multiplex PCR; TCRdb's version includes in-frame clones alone and lacks a portion of them. The table includes about 2 million clones, roughly 96% detected once. Source material: naive CD4+ T cells sorted from blood. All receptors come from a man younger than 35 in good health. CDR3s include the opening cysteine and the closing phenylalanine or tryptophan. A D gene is named only where the DNA matches it firmly. Size is stated for part of the rows, as once, few or many counts, or as a class when the clone is expanded.

>-|TRBJ2-2|TRBV15|-
TGTGCCACCAGCAGAGATACCCACAGGGCAAACGGGGAGCTGTTTTTT
CATSRDTHRANGELFF
>TRBD2|TRBJ2-1|TRBV5-4|-
TGTGCCAGCAGCTCTAGCGGGAGAGGAGATATGAATGAGCAGTTCTTC
CASSSSGRGDMNEQFF
>-|TRBJ2-5|TRBV5-1|-
TGCGCCAGCAGCCCGGAGGGGACCCAAGAGACCCAGTACTTC
CASSPEGTQETQYF
>-|TRBJ2-3|TRBV6-5|-
TGTGCCAGCAGTCCGGGACTTAGCACGTTCGATACGCAGTATTTT
CASSPGLSTFDTQYF
>TRBD1|TRBJ1-6|TRBV27|-
TGTGCCAGCAGTCAGGGACAGCCCAATTCACCCCTCCACTTT
CASSQGQPNSPLHF
>TRBD2|TRBJ2-7|TRBV19|-
TGTGCCAGTAGTAGGGGACTAGCGAACTACGAGCAGTACTTC
CASSRGLANYEQYF
>TRBD2|TRBJ2-7|TRBV4-3|-
TGCGCCAGCAGCCAGGCTAGCGGGATCCACGAGCAGTACTTC
CASSQASGIHEQYF
>-|TRBJ2-7|TRBV15|-
TGTGCCACCAGCAGAGGAGTTGACGAGCAGTACTTC
CATSRGVDEQYF
>TRBD1|TRBJ1-6|TRBV19|-
TGTGCCAGTAGTATAGGACAGGGAAGCACCCTCCACTTT
CASSIGQGSTLHF
>-|TRBJ2-3|TRBV9|-
TGTGCCAGCAGCGCCCATTCTAGCTTCTGGGGAAGCACAGATACGCAGTATTTT
CASSAHSSFWGSTDTQYF
>TRBD2|TRBJ2-2|TRBV6-1|-
TGTGCCAGCAATGACGGGGGACTAGCGGGAGGGGCCACCGGGGAGCTGTTTTTT
CASNDGGLAGGATGELFF
>-|TRBJ2-7|TRBV5-5|once
TGTGCCAGCAGCAACCCGTGGGGCAGGTACTCCTACGAGCAGTACTTC
CASSNPWGRYSYEQYF
>-|TRBJ1-1|TRBV29-1|-
TGCAGCGTAAAGGACAGTATTATGAACACTGAAGCTTTCTTT
CSVKDSIMNTEAFF
>-|TRBJ1-5|TRBV11-2|-
TGTGCCAGCAGCTTACTTAGCAATCAGCCCCAGCATTTT
CASSLLSNQPQHF
>-|TRBJ2-7|TRBV28|-
TGTGCCAGCAGTGAGGGCTACGAGCAGTACTTC
CASSEGYEQYF
>-|TRBJ2-1|TRBV10-3|-
TGTGCCATCACCAGCGGAGACTTCAATGAGCAGTTCTTC
CAITSGDFNEQFF
>-|TRBJ2-5|TRBV30|-
TGTGCCTGGAGTCCTTTCGGGATAATAGGGGAGACCCAGTACTTC
CAWSPFGIIGETQYF
>-|TRBJ2-7|TRBV29-1|once
TGCAGCGTGGGGGCAGCGGCCGCATCGCCCTACGAGCAGTACTTC
CSVGAAAASPYEQYF
>-|TRBJ1-2|TRBV10-3|-
TGTGCCATCACCCTGGACGGCGGAGGTAACTATGGCTACACCTTC
CAITLDGGGNYGYTF
>-|TRBJ2-2|TRBV30|-
TGTGCCTGGAGTCCCCGGTCCGGGGAGCTGTTTTTT
CAWSPRSGELFF
>-|TRBJ1-1|TRBV5-4|-
TGTGCCAGCAGCTGGCCCACCGGGGCGAACACTGAAGCTTTCTTT
CASSWPTGANTEAFF
>-|TRBJ2-1|TRBV23-1|-
TGCGCCAGCAGTCAGCCCCCCCCCTCGGACGGATGCTCCTACAATGAGCAGTTCTTC
CASSQPPPSDGCSYNEQFF
>-|TRBJ2-5|TRBV7-2|-
TGTGCCAGCAGCTTATATGCACACCAACGGGAGACCCAGTACTTC
CASSLYAHQRETQYF
>TRBD1|TRBJ1-6|TRBV5-5|few
TGTGCCAGCAGCTTTGACAGGGTTAATTCACCCCTCCACTTT
CASSFDRVNSPLHF
>-|TRBJ2-3|TRBV6-5|-
TGTGCCAGCAGTCCCCTCTCCAAAGGAGAAGATACGCAGTATTTT
CASSPLSKGEDTQYF
>-|TRBJ1-1|TRBV6-5|-
TGTGCCAGCAGTGAGTACCCAGGGAACACTGAAGCTTTCTTT
CASSEYPGNTEAFF
>-|TRBJ2-7|TRBV6-4|many
TGTGCCAGCAGTGACACGAACAGGGATTCCTACGAGCAGTACTTC
CASSDTNRDSYEQYF
>-|TRBJ1-1|TRBV9|-
TGTGCCAGCAGCGTAGGGCTTGGTCAGGGAGAGACTGAAGCTTTCTTT
CASSVGLGQGETEAFF
>-|TRBJ2-5|TRBV28|-
TGTGCCAGCAGCCTTTCCCTCGGGGAGCGCCTCCGGGAGACCCAGTACTTC
CASSLSLGERLRETQYF
>-|TRBJ1-3|TRBV18|few
TGTGCCAGCTCACCAGACAACTCTGGAAACACCATATATTTT
CASSPDNSGNTIYF
>-|TRBJ2-1|TRBV6-1|-
TGTGCCAGCAGGGTAGGAGAGCAGAACTACAATGAGCAGTTCTTC
CASRVGEQNYNEQFF
>-|TRBJ1-4|TRBV28|-
TGTGCCACTCGGCGGTTGGATGCAACTAATGAAAAACTGTTTTTT
CATRRLDATNEKLFF
>-|TRBJ2-5|TRBV2|-
TGTGCCAGCAGTGAATTGGGCGGCAGCCAAGAGACCCAGTACTTC
CASSELGGSQETQYF
>TRBD2|TRBJ2-1|TRBV6-5|-
TGTGCCAGTAAATCCGGGACTAGCAATGAGCAGTTCTTC
CASKSGTSNEQFF
>-|TRBJ2-2|TRBV19|-
TGTGCCAGTAGTAGCTGGACGGGGCCCGGGGAGCTGTTTTTT
CASSSWTGPGELFF
>TRBD1|TRBJ1-4|TRBV29-1|-
TGCAGCGTGAGGGGGCTGGCATCCGGGGGTGAAAAACTGTTTTTT
CSVRGLASGGEKLFF
>TRBD2|TRBJ2-7|TRBV4-1|-
TGCGCCAGCAGCCTGGGGGAGGGAAACTACGAGCAGTACTTC
CASSLGEGNYEQYF
>-|TRBJ1-2|TRBV5-6|-
TGTGCCAGCAGCTTAGGTAGGGGCGATGGCTACACCTTC
CASSLGRGDGYTF
>TRBD1|TRBJ2-7|TRBV5-3|-
TGTGCCAGAAGCCCCAGCGGGAACGGGACAGGGACCTTCGGTTTC
CARSPSGNGTGTFGF
>-|TRBJ1-5|TRBV19|once
TGTGCCAGTAGTATGGCGGGGACCGGCAATCAGCCCCAGCATTTT
CASSMAGTGNQPQHF
>TRBD1|TRBJ1-1|TRBV27|-
TGTGCCAGCAGTTTATCAGAGGGGGCGGGCACTGAAGCTTTCTTT
CASSLSEGAGTEAFF
>-|TRBJ2-3|TRBV2|-
TGTGCCAGCCTTCCGCTCGGAGGCCCGGTAGGGTATGGGCAGTATTTT
CASLPLGGPVGYGQYF
>TRBD1|TRBJ2-7|TRBV6-1|once
TGTGCCAGCACCTCACCGGGACAGGGGTCCTACGAGCAGTACTTC
CASTSPGQGSYEQYF
>TRBD2|TRBJ2-7|TRBV23-1|-
TGCGCCAGCAGTCAATCCCTATTAGCGGGGGGGTACCAATACGAGCAGTACTTC
CASSQSLLAGGYQYEQYF
>TRBD1|TRBJ1-2|TRBV2|-
TGTGCCAGCAGTGGGCTTGGACAGGGCCCTGGCTACACCTTC
CASSGLGQGPGYTF
>-|TRBJ1-5|TRBV2|-
TGTGCCAGCAGTTTGGCGGGGGGCCCTCAGCCCCAGCATTTT
CASSLAGGPQPQHF